Shown below are 7 T cell receptor beta chains from a single sample sequenced in a study of blood T cells in healthy people across ages (dated by TCRdb to the mid-2010s). The library was built by means of 5' RACE. The data were produced on an Illumina HiSeq 2500. A second PCR of roughly 6 to 11 cycles was run with a J-beta primer mix and a sample-barcoded 5' primer. TCRdb reworked the public reads: Q25 trimming with fastp, MiXCR clone assembly, productive beta chains retained. One record per CDR3 amino acid sequence lists the most common genes and DNA. For this sample the table gives about 1,600,000 distinct CDR3 sequences, of which about 43% were detected only once. The ten largest clones capture less than 8% of the sample. Sequences were obtained from blood. The receptors derive from a woman between 18 and 30 years old in good health.

The gene calls are TRBV6-6 and TRBJ1-6, with a tentative D call TRBD1 (5 bases). V lost 7 bases and J lost 10, with 23 bases in between. The CDR3 has 16 residues. Germline V gives CDR1 MNHNY, CDR2 SVGAGI (reference sequence). CDR3 in DNA: TGTGCCAGCACTCCCAGGGAGGCCGGGCAAGGGTCACCCCTCCACTTT. It translates to CASTPREAGQGSPLHF.

This clonotype was counted between two and nine times. CDR3 protein: CASSITGSSYEQYF. In DNA, the CDR3 is TGTGCCAGCAGCATTACCGGGAGCTCCTACGAGCAGTACTTC. V usage is TRBV7-2 and J usage is TRBJ2-7, with a tentative D call TRBD2 (6 bases). The CDR3 covers 14 residues. The V gene lost 5 bases and the J gene lost 0 bases, with 11 bases spanning the gap. Germline loops: CDR1 SGHTA, CDR2 FQGNSA.

This clonotype has only one observation. The V and J genes are TRBV4-2 and TRBJ2-2; 10 bases are a match to TRBD2. The CDR3 has 18 residues. Germline-derived CDR1 and CDR2 are LGHNA and YNFKEQ. The V segment lost 0 bases and the J segment 5 bases; nucleotides outside the gene matches: 9. The CDR3 region is CASSQDRSAGGGTGELFF. For the CDR3, the DNA is TGTGCCAGCAGCCAAGATCGGTCAGCGGGAGGGGGTACCGGGGAGCTGTTTTTT.

Only a few counts were recorded for this clonotype. The chain has TRBV28 and TRBJ2-4, with D uncertain. V was shortened by 5 bases and J by 0 bases, with 8 bases between the two germline ends. Germline-derived CDR1 and CDR2 are MDHEN and SYDVKM. The CDR3 consists of 14 residues. CDR3 residues: CASSDRIAKNIQYF. In nucleotides, the CDR3 is TGTGCCAGCAGTGACCGGATAGCCAAAAACATTCAGTACTTC.

The CDR3 nucleotides read TGCAGTGCTCCCTCTACAGCGGGGGGGCGATATGAGCAGTTCTTC. Its translation is CSAPSTAGGRYEQFF. The rearrangement joins TRBV20-1 to TRBJ2-1; TRBD2 matches 10 bases. Germline CDR1 reads DFQATT; CDR2 reads SNEGSKA (reference sequence). This CDR3 is built from 15 residues. Unmatched junction bases numbered 12, after V lost 5 bases and J lost 8 bases.

There are a few counts of this clonotype. V gene TRBV11-2 combines with J gene TRBJ2-1, with 9 bases aligning to TRBD2. Trimming at V came to 5 bases and at J to 7 bases, leaving 12 bases not matched to a gene. The CDR3 extends over 16 amino acids. The V gene's germline CDR1 is SGHAT and CDR2 FQNNGV. CDR3 DNA: TGTGCCAGCAGCCAGTCCCTTGCGAGCGGGAGGAATGAGCAGTTCTTC. This codes for CASSQSLASGRNEQFF.

This clonotype has only a few counts. This sequence joins TRBV2 and TRBJ2-1; 9 nucleotides agree with TRBD2. The V gene end was trimmed by 4 bases and the J gene end by 4 bases; junction bases not matched to a gene: 5. The CDR3 has 15 residues. Germline V gene sequence: CDR1 SNHLY, CDR2 FYNNEI. The CDR3, as DNA: TGTGCCAGCAGTGTCGGCGGGAGGGAATACAATGAGCAGTTCTTC. This encodes CASSVGGREYNEQFF.